Listed here are 11 T cell receptor beta chains from one sample, sequenced in a study of regulatory T cells in long-lasting Graves disease. Arm-PCR with iRepertoire HTBI primers amplified the CDR3 regions for these TCR beta libraries. Via MiXCR, TCRdb re-called the multiplex PCR reads, giving one row per CDR3 protein. The sample comprises a few hundred thousand distinct CDR3 sequences, roughly 23% of which are singletons, and roughly 13% rests with the top ten. Documented time point: persistent/refractory GD, antithyroid drugs over 5 years with positive TRAb. Making the TCR library involved RNA that had been extracted from PBMCs. The specimen comprised peripheral blood mononuclear cells (PBMCs), sampled when the disease was refractory, from a patient treated with antithyroid drugs. The source is a female donor with Graves disease.

This clonotype was observed at least ten times. The chain uses TRBV6-2 or TRBV6-3 and TRBJ2-7; D not certain. CDR1 and CDR2 (germline): MNHEY, SVGEGT. CDR3 size: 13 residues. Trimming stripped 5 bases from V and 5 bases from J, with 13 bases between. For the CDR3, the DNA is TGTGCCAGCAGTCTTGGACGAGTGAACGAGCAGTACTTC. Protein sequence: CASSLGRVNEQYF.

This clonotype has ten or more counts. CDR3 amino acids: CAGLGRSYTF. In nucleotides, the CDR3 is TGTGCCGGTCTCGGTAGAAGCTACACCTTC. The chain links TRBV2 to TRBJ1-2; D gene uncertain. The CDR3 is 10 residues long. Germline V CDR1 and CDR2: SNHLY, FYNNEI. Trimming pared 11 bases from V and 9 bases from J, leaving 13 bases between.

The chain joins TRBV3-1 to TRBJ1-5, with D hard to call. V gave up 4 bases and J gave up 4 bases, with 11 bases separating them. CDR1 LGHDT and CDR2 YNNKEL come from the germline V gene (reference sequence). The CDR3 is 14 amino acids. This CDR3 reads CASSPEDWNQPQHF. The CDR3 bases are TGTGCCAGCAGCCCCGAAGACTGGAATCAGCCCCAGCATTTT.

V is TRBV2 and J is TRBJ1-2; D is unclear. Germline values: CDR1 SNHLY, CDR2 FYNNEI. The CDR3 runs to 12 residues. V dropped 2 bases and J dropped 7 bases, with 8 bases sitting between them. The chain's CDR3 is CASSEYSRGYTF. CDR3 sequence (DNA): TGTGCCAGCAGTGAATACAGCCGTGGCTACACCTTC.

This clonotype has ten or more counts. The J gene is TRBJ2-5, the V gene TRBV28; 14 nucleotides line up with TRBD2. Per the germline V gene, CDR1 is MDHEN and CDR2 is SYDVKM. V lost 3 bases and J lost 4; bases outside the gene matches: 4. CDR3 length: 16 amino acids. The CDR3 spells CASSFLGTSGGETQYF. As DNA, the CDR3 is TGTGCCAGCAGTTTCCTGGGGACTAGCGGGGGAGAGACCCAGTACTTC. The full variable domain, with the rest looked up from reference TRBV28 and TRBJ2-5, is DVKVTQSSRYLVKRTGEKVFLECVQDMDHENMFWYRQDPGLGLRLIYFSYDVKMKEKGDIPEGYSVSREKKERFSLILESASTNQTSMYLCASSFLGTSGGETQYFGPGTRLLVL.

Regarding this clonotype: This may be a read error: a much more frequent sequence differs by one nucleotide. The rearrangement uses TRBV7-8 and TRBJ1-1; D might be TRBD1 (6 bases). Germline values: CDR1 SGHVS, CDR2 FQNEAQ. Trimming took 5 bases from V and 6 from J, leaving 16 bases between them. The CDR3 totals 14 residues. The CDR3 is CASSLRRDTPEAFF. The CDR3 bases are TGTGCCAGCAGCCTACGCCGGGACACTCCTGAAGCTTTCTTT.

This clonotype was counted ten times or more. The V call is TRBV3-1, the J call TRBJ2-2; D is ambiguous. Trimming left V 8 bases short and J 0 bases short, with 4 bases between. The CDR3 is made up of 12 amino acids. Germline V gene lookup returns CDR1 LGHDT and CDR2 YNNKEL (reference sequence). The CDR3 here is CASCTNTGELFF. The DNA of the CDR3 is TGTGCCAGCTGTACGAACACCGGGGAGCTGTTTTTT.

This clonotype was seen only a few times. The chain joins TRBV12-3 or TRBV12-4 to TRBJ2-5; D is uncertain. V was cut by 3 bases and J by 5 bases, with 16 bases left in between. The CDR3 totals 15 residues. The CDR3 is CASSFSTSPRETQYF. The CDR3 DNA reads TGTGCCAGCAGTTTTAGCACGTCGCCGAGGGAGACCCAGTACTTC.

This clonotype was counted at least ten times. For the CDR3, the DNA is TGTGCCAGCAGTCCCTCCGGGGGAATAAACATTCAGTACTTC. Its protein product is CASSPSGGINIQYF. The chain combines TRBV12-3 or TRBV12-4 with TRBJ2-4; TRBD2 is a possible D gene (6 bases). The CDR3 is 14 residues long. The V gene lost 5 bases and the J gene lost 6 bases, with 14 bases spanning the gap.

This clonotype has more than one count but fewer than ten. V and J are TRBV7-3 and TRBJ1-2, with a weak D call TRBD1 (5 bases). Germline V lookup: CDR1 SGHTA, CDR2 FQGTGA. Trimming left V 1 base short and J 9 bases short, with 9 bases between. The CDR3 is made up of 12 amino acids. The CDR3 spells CASSLREGSYTF. Written as DNA, the CDR3 is TGTGCCAGCAGCTTAAGAGAGGGGAGCTACACCTTC.

This clonotype was observed many times. The V call is TRBV2, the J call TRBJ2-6; D call uncertain. CDR1 and CDR2 from the germline V gene are SNHLY and FYNNEI. The CDR3 covers 14 residues. V was cut by 4 bases and J by 4 bases, with 8 bases left in between. The CDR3: CASSGAAGANVLTF. CDR3 bases: TGTGCCAGCAGTGGGGCTGCCGGGGCCAACGTCCTGACTTTC.